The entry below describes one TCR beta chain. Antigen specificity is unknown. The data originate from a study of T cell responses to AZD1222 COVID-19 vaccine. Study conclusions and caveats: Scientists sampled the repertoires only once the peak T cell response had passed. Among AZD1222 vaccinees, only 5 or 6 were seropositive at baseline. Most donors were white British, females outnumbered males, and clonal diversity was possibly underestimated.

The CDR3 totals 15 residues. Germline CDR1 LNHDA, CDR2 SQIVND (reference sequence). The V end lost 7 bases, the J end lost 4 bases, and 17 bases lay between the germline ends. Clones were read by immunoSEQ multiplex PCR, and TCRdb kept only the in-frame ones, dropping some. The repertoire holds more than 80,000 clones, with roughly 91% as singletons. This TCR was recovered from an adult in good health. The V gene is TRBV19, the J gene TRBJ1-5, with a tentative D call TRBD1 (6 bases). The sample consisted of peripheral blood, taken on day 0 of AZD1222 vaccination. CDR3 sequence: CASTRGGRVNQPQHF. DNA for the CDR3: TGTGCCAGTACCCGGGGGGGGCGCGTTAATCAGCCCCAGCATTTT.